These 26 T cell receptor beta chains share one sample of origin, sequenced in a study of shared clonotypes between healthy human individuals. Sequenced by immunoSEQ multiplex PCR; TCRdb stores in-frame clones only, minus some. Here the sample spans about 1.1 million clones, 75% to 80% being singletons. Sequenced sample: memory CD4+ T cells from PBMCs. As to subset: CD45RA-negative fraction. The source of these receptors is a man aged 18-30 years in good health. Some clones in this sample may be carry-over from other donors' samples.

In this sample, this clone turned up a few times. V and J are TRBV7-2 and TRBJ1-2; D not resolved. The CDR3 is 13 amino acids. CDR1 and CDR2 from the germline V gene are SGHTA and FQGNSA. V lost 1 base, J lost 6 bases, and 9 bases lay in between. The CDR3 loop reads CASSLGERDGYTF. The CDR3 DNA reads as TGTGCCAGCAGCTTAGGGGAAAGGGATGGCTACACCTTC.

This chain connects TRBV23-1 to TRBJ2-7; D might be TRBD1 (5 bases). TRBV23-1 is reported as an ORF; its role is uncertain. Trimming removed 3 bases from V and 5 bases from J, with 23 bases in between. This CDR3 spans 17 amino acids. The CDR3 reads CASSHLRNWKGANEQYF. The CDR3 nucleotides are TGCGCCAGCAGTCACCTCCGTAATTGGAAAGGGGCGAACGAGCAGTACTTC.

This clone showed up just a few times. The chain combines TRBV2 with TRBJ1-4; no clear D. CDR1 and CDR2 from the germline V gene are SNHLY and FYNNEI. The CDR3 consists of 14 residues. V lost 4 bases and J lost 4, with 10 bases in between. The CDR3 nucleotides are TGTGCCAGCAGTGTTGCGACAAGTAATGAAAAACTGTTTTTT. Translation: CASSVATSNEKLFF.

This clone was observed a single time. The CDR3 DNA reads as TGCAGCGTTCAGGAGTTTGGGGGGGTTGGTGAGCAGTTCTTC. This codes for CSVQEFGGVGEQFF. The chain has TRBV29-1 and TRBJ2-1, with 7 bases aligning to TRBD2. The CDR3 spans 14 residues. The germline V gene encodes CDR1 SQVTM and CDR2 ANQGSEA. Trimming took 5 bases from V and 9 from J; bases not matched to a gene: 13.

This clone was seen more than once but under ten times. This chain connects TRBV30 to TRBJ1-5, with 8 bases lining up with TRBD1. Germline V gene sequence: CDR1 GTSNPN, CDR2 SVGIG (reference sequence). V trimming: 4 bases; J trimming: 5 bases; junction bases outside the gene matches: 1. The CDR3 has 12 amino acids. CDR3: CAWNRGDQPQHF. The CDR3 DNA follows: TGTGCCTGGAACAGGGGGGATCAGCCCCAGCATTTT.

This chain links TRBV7-3 with TRBJ2-1; TRBD2 matches 13 bases. This CDR3 comprises 15 residues. CDR1 and CDR2 from the germline V gene are SGHTA and FQGTGA. V was clipped by 5 bases and J by 5 bases; unmatched bases: 3. CDR3 protein: CASSDGTSGNNEQFF. The CDR3 nucleotides are TGTGCCAGCAGCGACGGGACTAGCGGGAACAATGAGCAGTTCTTC.

V usage is TRBV5-1 and J usage is TRBJ1-1, with D hard to call. V shed 4 bases and J shed 8 bases, with 18 bases lying between them. Germline V gene lookup returns CDR1 SGHRS and CDR2 YFSETQ. The CDR3 runs to 14 residues. DNA of the CDR3: TGCGCCAGCAGCGTAGGACGGGTCGAGGCAGAAGCTTTCTTT. This sequence encodes CASSVGRVEAEAFF.

This chain uses TRBV19 with TRBJ1-1; D not certain. The CDR3 totals 13 residues. CDR1 and CDR2 from the germline V gene are LNHDA and SQIVND (reference sequence). Trimming took off 4 bases at V and 10 bases at J, with 16 bases between the two ends. The CDR3 DNA sequence: TGTGCCAGTAGTACCTCGAGTGCGACCCCAGCTTTCTTT. It is translated as CASSTSSATPAFF.

The V and J genes are TRBV9 and TRBJ2-4; 9 bases match TRBD1. Germline V gene sequence: CDR1 SGDLS, CDR2 YYNGEE. The CDR3 contains 15 residues. After removal of 4 bases from V and 6 bases from J, the junction contained 8 bases not matched to a gene. DNA of the CDR3: TGTGCCAGCAGCCAAATGGGACAGGGAGTAAACATTCAGTACTTC. It specifies CASSQMGQGVNIQYF.

This chain joins TRBV7-9 and TRBJ2-3; TRBD2 aligns across 11 bases. V gave up 5 bases and J gave up 0 bases; unmatched junction bases: 10. CDR3 length: 18 residues. CDR1 and CDR2 from the germline V gene are SEHNR and FQNEAQ (reference sequence). The CDR3 DNA reads TGTGCCAGCAGCGGCGGGGTTAGCGGGAGGGTGAGCACAGATACGCAGTATTTT. This translates into CASSGGVSGRVSTDTQYF. The variable domain in full, completed from reference TRBV7-9 and TRBJ2-3, reads DTGVSQNPRHKITKRGQNVTFRCDPISEHNRLYWYRQTLGQGPEFLTYFQNEAQLEKSRLLSDRFSAERPKGSFSTLEIQRTEQGDSAMYLCASSGGVSGRVSTDTQYFGPGTRLTVL.

The V call is TRBV5-1, the J call TRBJ2-6; 9 bases map to TRBD1. V trimming: 6 bases; J trimming: 2 bases; junction bases outside the gene matches: 0. The V gene's germline CDR1 is SGHRS and CDR2 YFSETQ. The CDR3 has 14 amino acids. The chain's CDR3 is CASNRGPGANVLTF. The CDR3, as DNA: TGCGCCAGCAACAGGGGGCCTGGGGCCAACGTCCTGACTTTC.

The chain uses TRBV4-2 and TRBJ2-7, with TRBD1 matching 9 bases. Trimming at V came to 3 bases and at J to 0 bases, leaving 6 bases not matched to a gene. Per germline, CDR1 LGHNA and CDR2 YNFKEQ. CDR3 length: 16 amino acids. CDR3 sequence: CASSHVGTGSSYEQYF. For the CDR3, the DNA is TGTGCCAGCAGCCACGTTGGGACAGGGAGCTCCTACGAGCAGTACTTC.

In this sample, this clone turned up a few times. V usage is TRBV6-6 and J usage is TRBJ2-2; D gene uncertain. The CDR3 extends over 13 amino acids. Germline values: CDR1 MNHNY, CDR2 SVGAGI (reference sequence). V was trimmed by 11 bases and J by 0 bases, leaving 10 bases between them. In nucleotides, the CDR3 is TGTGCCCTCGGGTCTACGAACACCGGGGAGCTGTTTTTT. It codes for CALGSTNTGELFF.

This clone showed up just a few times. The genes are TRBV27 and TRBJ2-7; D is unresolved. CDR1 and CDR2 from the germline V gene are MNHEY and SMNVEV (reference sequence). The CDR3 runs to 16 residues. Trimming took 5 bases from V and 3 from J, leaving 20 bases between them. The CDR3 nucleotides read TGTGCCAGCAGTCCCCTTGCCACAGTACCCCTCTACGAGCAGTACTTC. Its translation: CASSPLATVPLYEQYF.

The chain carries TRBV28 and TRBJ2-7; D is ambiguous. The V end was cut by 8 bases, the J end by 6 bases, with 11 bases between. Germline CDR1 is MDHEN and CDR2 is SYDVKM. This CDR3 has 11 residues. The CDR3 protein is CASGYRTEQYF. The CDR3 DNA sequence: TGTGCCAGCGGGTACCGTACCGAGCAGTACTTC. Supplemented by reference TRBV28 and TRBJ2-7, the full variable domain reads DVKVTQSSRYLVKRTGEKVFLECVQDMDHENMFWYRQDPGLGLRLIYFSYDVKMKEKGDIPEGYSVSREKKERFSLILESASTNQTSMYLCASGYRTEQYFGPGTRLTVT.

The chain uses TRBV19 and TRBJ2-2; D not certain. The CDR3 contains 14 residues. The V end was cut by 3 bases, the J end by 1 base, with 6 bases between. Germline V gives CDR1 LNHDA, CDR2 SQIVND (reference sequence). The DNA for the CDR3 is TGTGCCAGTAGTATTGGGCTGAACACCGGGGAGCTGTTTTTT. Translating gives CASSIGLNTGELFF.

This clone was counted many times. V usage is TRBV30 and J usage is TRBJ1-4; D ambiguous. V was pared by 4 bases and J by 8 bases, with 11 bases between. Germline values: CDR1 GTSNPN, CDR2 SVGIG (reference sequence). CDR3 length: 12 residues. The CDR3 here is CAWKAPAEKLFF. For the CDR3, the DNA is TGTGCCTGGAAGGCTCCAGCGGAAAAACTGTTTTTT. Filled out from reference TRBV30 and TRBJ1-4, the complete variable domain reads SQTIHQWPATLVQPVGSPLSLECTVEGTSNPNLYWYRQAAGRGLQLLFYSVGIGQISSEVPQNLSASRPQDRQFILSSKKLLLSDSGFYLCAWKAPAEKLFFGSGTQLSVL.

In this sample, this clone turned up once. The chain joins TRBV28 to TRBJ1-1; 7 bases fit TRBD1. CDR1 MDHEN and CDR2 SYDVKM come from the germline V gene. J gave up 5 bases and V 5 bases, and 5 bases lay outside the gene matches. The CDR3 spans 13 residues. CDR3 in DNA: TGTGCCAGCAGTAACGCAGGGGGGACTGAAGCTTTCTTT. This encodes CASSNAGGTEAFF.

This clone was recorded a few times. In DNA, the CDR3 is TGTGCCAGTAGTCTCCAGGGGGTCCGAGACGAGCAGTACTTC. It translates to CASSLQGVRDEQYF. This chain joins TRBV19 and TRBJ2-7; 7 positions agree with TRBD1. Germline-derived CDR1 and CDR2 are LNHDA and SQIVND (reference sequence). Trimming took 5 bases from V and 5 from J; bases not matched to a gene: 9. The CDR3 extends over 14 amino acids.

This clone has ten or more counts. V and J are TRBV5-1 and TRBJ2-3; unclear D gene. The CDR3 has 14 amino acids. Germline V CDR1 and CDR2: SGHRS, YFSETQ. Trimming stripped 2 bases from V and 1 base from J, with 8 bases between. The CDR3 nucleotides read TGCGCCAGCAGCTTTTTCGGCGGCACAGATACGCAGTATTTT. This gives the protein CASSFFGGTDTQYF.

This clone was recorded once. The chain recombines TRBV5-4 with TRBJ2-1; 11 nucleotides match TRBD2. The CDR3 is 15 amino acids. J was trimmed by 5 bases and V by 4 bases; bases with no gene match: 5. The germline V gene has CDR1 SGHNT and CDR2 YYREEE (reference sequence). CDR3 coding DNA: TGTGCCAGCAGCAGAGGGACTAGCGGAAACAATGAGCAGTTCTTC. Encoded protein: CASSRGTSGNNEQFF.

The rearrangement uses TRBV11-1 and TRBJ2-3; 7 bases map to TRBD2. The CDR3 runs to 16 residues. J lost 3 bases, V lost 1 base, and 7 bases had no gene match. Germline V gene data show CDR1 as SGHAT and CDR2 as FQDESV (reference sequence). Here the CDR3 reads CASSLGLAVLTDTQYF. CDR3 DNA sequence: TGTGCCAGCAGCTTAGGGCTAGCGGTCCTAACAGATACGCAGTATTTT.

The chain combines TRBV30 with TRBJ1-1; D might be TRBD1 (5 bases). This CDR3 has 17 amino acids. CDR1 GTSNPN and CDR2 SVGIG come from the germline V gene (reference sequence). The ends were cut back, 0 bases at V and 3 bases at J, with 20 bases in the middle. The CDR3 loop reads CAWSVRLGRRADTEAFF. The DNA for the CDR3 is TGTGCCTGGAGTGTACGATTGGGGCGGAGGGCCGACACTGAAGCTTTCTTT.

This clone was seen only a few times. The rearrangement joins TRBV5-1 to TRBJ2-7; TRBD1 agrees at 7 bases. Germline values: CDR1 SGHRS, CDR2 YFSETQ. This CDR3 spans 16 amino acids. V was pared by 3 bases and J by 1 base, with 10 bases of the junction left unmatched. The CDR3 DNA follows: TGCGCCAGCAGCTCAAGTCCCGGGACAGCATCCTACGAGCAGTACTTC. This gives the protein CASSSSPGTASYEQYF.

V is TRBV29-1 and J is TRBJ1-3, with a tentative D call TRBD1 (6 bases). The V end lost 1 base, the J end lost 2 bases, and 12 bases lay between the germline ends. Per germline, CDR1 SQVTM and CDR2 ANQGSEA. The CDR3 is 15 amino acids. The CDR3 region is CSVEVRGATGNTIYF. CDR3 bases: TGCAGCGTTGAAGTGCGGGGGGCGACTGGAAACACCATATATTTT.

This chain links TRBV5-1 with TRBJ1-2; TRBD1 matches at 9 bases. The CDR3 is made up of 16 amino acids. Germline assignment: CDR1 SGHRS and CDR2 YFSETQ. V trimming: 0 bases; J trimming: 4 bases; junction bases outside the gene matches: 7. The CDR3: CASSLAAGQGVYGYTF. In nucleotides, the CDR3 is TGCGCCAGCAGCTTGGCAGCGGGACAGGGTGTCTATGGCTACACCTTC. The entire variable domain, with the rest obtained from reference TRBV5-1 and TRBJ1-2, is as follows: KAGVTQTPRYLIKTRGQQVTLSCSPISGHRSVSWYQQTPGQGLQFLFEYFSETQRNKGNFPGRFSGRQFSNSRSEMNVSTLELGDSALYLCASSLAAGQGVYGYTFGSGTRLTVV.